This T cell receptor beta chain was identified in a study of T cell responses to AZD1222 COVID-19 vaccine. Regarding the study as a whole: Two AZD1222 doses significantly raised spike-specific TCR breadth and depth over controls. Reports say nearly half of spike-specific TCRs go after unmutated variant regions. Just six AZD1222 recipients were seropositive at baseline. The donor cohort was predominantly white British with a female majority, and clonal diversity may have been underestimated.

Notes on this clone: The antigen is not known.

This CDR3 region has 15 residues. CDR1 and CDR2 from the germline V gene are KGHDR and SFDVKD. V gave up 3 bases and J gave up 3 bases, with 14 bases separating them. Clones were sequenced by immunoSEQ multiplex PCR, and TCRdb holds only the in-frame ones, with some missing. In the table there are roughly 110,000 clones, 89% of which are singletons. Sequenced here: peripheral blood, sampled on day 0 of AZD1222 vaccination. V is TRBV24-1 and J is TRBJ2-7; a possible D gene is TRBD1 (6 bases). The TCR comes from an adult in good health. The CDR3 DNA reads TGTGCCACCAGTGATCCTCAGGGGTCCCTCTACGAGCAGTACTTC. As protein: CATSDPQGSLYEQYF.